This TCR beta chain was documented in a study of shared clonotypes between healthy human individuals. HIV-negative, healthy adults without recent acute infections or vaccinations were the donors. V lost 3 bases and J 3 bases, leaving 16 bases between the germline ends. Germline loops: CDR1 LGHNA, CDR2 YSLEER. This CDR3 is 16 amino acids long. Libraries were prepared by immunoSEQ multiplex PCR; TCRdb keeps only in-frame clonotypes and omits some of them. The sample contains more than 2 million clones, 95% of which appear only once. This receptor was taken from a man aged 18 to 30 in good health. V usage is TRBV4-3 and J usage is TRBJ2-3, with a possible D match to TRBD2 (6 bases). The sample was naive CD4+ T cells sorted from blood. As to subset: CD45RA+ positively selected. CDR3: CASSQTFREPTDTQYF. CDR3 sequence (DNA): TGCGCCAGCAGCCAGACATTCCGGGAGCCGACAGATACGCAGTATTTT.